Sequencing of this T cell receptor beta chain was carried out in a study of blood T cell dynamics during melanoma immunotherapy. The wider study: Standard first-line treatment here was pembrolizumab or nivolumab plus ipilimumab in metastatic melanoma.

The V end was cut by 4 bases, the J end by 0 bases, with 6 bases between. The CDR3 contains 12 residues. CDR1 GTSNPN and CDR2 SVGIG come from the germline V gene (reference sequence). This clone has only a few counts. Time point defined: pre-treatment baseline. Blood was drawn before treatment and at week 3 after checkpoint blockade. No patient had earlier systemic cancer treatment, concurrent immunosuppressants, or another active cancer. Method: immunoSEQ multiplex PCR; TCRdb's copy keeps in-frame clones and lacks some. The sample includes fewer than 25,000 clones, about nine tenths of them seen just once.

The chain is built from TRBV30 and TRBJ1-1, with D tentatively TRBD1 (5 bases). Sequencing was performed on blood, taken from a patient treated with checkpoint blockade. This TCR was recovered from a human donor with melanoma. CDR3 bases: TGTGCCTGGACACAGGTGAACACTGAAGCTTTCTTT. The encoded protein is CAWTQVNTEAFF.